Given below is one TCR beta chain in context. This record belongs to a study of cytomegalovirus exposure and HLA in healthy donors. Study overall: The roughly 120 million unique TCR beta sequences, from 150 million to 200 million T cells, were found by an earlier analysis.

The PCR had 60 Vbeta and 13 Jbeta primers. The protocol was immunoSEQ multiplex PCR, while the TCRdb copy is restricted to in-frame clones and leaves out a portion. Found here are fewer than 150,000 clones, under 70% of them singletons; the top ten hold roughly 8.3%. The V gene lost 3 bases and the J gene lost 2 bases, with 4 bases spanning the gap. This CDR3 has 12 amino acids. Germline V gene lookup returns CDR1 SGHNT and CDR2 YENEEA. Material for sequencing was PBMCs. The rearrangement links TRBV11-3 to TRBJ1-1; no definite D call. This clonotype originated in a man in his late teens or twenties in good health and CMV-seropositive. The CDR3 loop is CASSFTNTEAFF. For the CDR3, the DNA is TGTGCCAGCAGCTTCACAAACACTGAAGCTTTCTTT.